This T cell receptor (beta chain) appears in the sequencing data of a study of T-cell reconstitution after alpha-beta-depleted transplantation in children. Study-wide results and limits: Expanded graft clones numbering several hundred reportedly gave rise to alpha-beta T cells about two months after transplant. Where some patients showed high TCRbeta diversity at day 60, it came from recipient T cells and thymic progenitors that had survived. T-cell counts and diversity were attributed mostly to newly produced T cells one year after transplant.

CDR1 and CDR2 (germline): MGHDK, SYGVNS. V was shortened by 1 base and J by 13 bases, with 17 bases between the two germline ends. This CDR3 spans 14 amino acids. This sample's TCRbeta library carried unique molecular identifier barcodes. TCRdb fed the PCR reads into MiXCR, producing one record per CDR3 protein. The sample includes 600,000 to 800,000 distinct CDR3 sequences, about an eighth of them seen just once. Comments on this clonotype: The antigen is undetermined.

The chain couples TRBV25-1 to TRBJ2-1; perhaps TRBD2 as D (6 bases). This TCR was recovered from a girl aged 2 to 10 with congenital amegakaryocytic thrombocytopenia, due to receive a stem cell transplant. The material was PBMCs, obtained before TCRalphabeta/CD19-depleted stem cell transplant. CDR3 protein: CASSESGGSRGQFF. CDR3 sequence (DNA): TGTGCCAGCAGTGAATCTGGAGGGAGCCGGGGTCAGTTCTTC.